The present T cell receptor beta chain was sequenced within a study of cytomegalovirus exposure and HLA in healthy donors. In the PCR, 60 Vbeta and 13 Jbeta primers were used. Generated by immunoSEQ multiplex PCR, the TCRdb table keeps only in-frame clones and is missing some. The sample yields 90,000 to 130,000 clones, over 60% seen once. Whole-study findings and limits: CMV antigen specificity of a few CMV-associated chains was confirmed in vitro. Rarity characterized most TCR sequences, yet some public TCRs appeared in many donors. The authors enumerated roughly 160 TCR beta chains as linked to cytomegalovirus.

With V trimmed by 5 bases and J by 6 bases, 6 bases remained unmatched. The germline V gene has CDR1 MNHEY and CDR2 SMNVEV (reference sequence). The CDR3 sequence is 15 residues long. On this clone itself: As yet, its antigen is unknown.

The chain links TRBV27 to TRBJ2-2; 10 nucleotides agree with TRBD1. The receptor was derived from a woman in her twenties or thirties in good health and CMV-seronegative. The sample consisted of PBMCs. The DNA for the CDR3 is TGTGCCAGCAGTGCCTCCGGGACAGGGGCCGGGGAGCTGTTTTTT. It codes for CASSASGTGAGELFF.